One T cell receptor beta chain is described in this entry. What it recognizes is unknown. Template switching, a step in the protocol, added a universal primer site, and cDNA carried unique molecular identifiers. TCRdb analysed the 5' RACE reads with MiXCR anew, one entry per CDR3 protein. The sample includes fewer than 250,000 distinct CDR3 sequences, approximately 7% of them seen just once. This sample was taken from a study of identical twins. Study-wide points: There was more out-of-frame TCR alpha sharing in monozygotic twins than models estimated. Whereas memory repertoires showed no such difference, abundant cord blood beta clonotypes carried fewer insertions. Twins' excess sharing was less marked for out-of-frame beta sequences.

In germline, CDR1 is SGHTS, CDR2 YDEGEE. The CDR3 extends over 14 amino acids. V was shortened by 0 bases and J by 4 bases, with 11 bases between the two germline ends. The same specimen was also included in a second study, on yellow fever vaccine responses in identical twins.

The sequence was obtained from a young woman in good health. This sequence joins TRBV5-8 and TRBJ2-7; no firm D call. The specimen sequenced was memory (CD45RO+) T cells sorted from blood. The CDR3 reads CASSLALYGYEQYV. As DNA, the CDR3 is TGTGCCAGCAGCTTGGCCCTTTATGGGTACGAGCAGTACGTC.